Listed below are T cell receptor beta chains from one sample, sequenced in a study of blood T cell repertoires in COVID-19. Profiling relied on immunoSEQ multiplex PCR, and the TCRdb table lists in-frame clones only, not all of them. The table includes approximately 250,000 clones, 70% to 90% detected once. The specimen sequenced was peripheral blood. These receptors were collected from a man younger than 35 with active or convalescent COVID-19. CDR3s include the opening cysteine and the closing phenylalanine or tryptophan. D genes are given only for firm matches. Where a row states a size, it is once, few, many or the class of an expanded clone; other rows omit it.

j_call v_call d_call clone_size cdr3_nt cdr3_aa
TRBJ2-1 TRBV5-4 TRBD2 . TGTGCCAGCAGCCCCGGGGCGGGAGGGCCAAGCACTGAGCAGTTCTTC CASSPGAGGPSTEQFF
TRBJ2-2 TRBV11-3 . . TGTGCCAGCAGCTTAGGTCAGGGGAAGGCCGGGGAGCTGTTTTTT CASSLGQGKAGELFF
TRBJ2-6 TRBV3-1/TRBV3-2 . . TGTGCCAGCAGCCAAGATCGGGACTGGAATCGATCTGGGGCCAACGTCCTGACTTTC CASSQDRDWNRSGANVLTF
TRBJ2-7 TRBV20-1 . . TGCAGTGCTCGAGACAACTACGAGCAGTACTTC CSARDNYEQYF
TRBJ2-7 TRBV5-4 TRBD2 . TGTGCCAGCAGCTTATCTACTAGCGGGGGGATAAATACCTACGAGCAGTACTTC CASSLSTSGGINTYEQYF
TRBJ2-2 TRBV7-2 TRBD2 . TGTGCCAGCAGCTTAGTTCCTCAGTTGGGAGGGGCCGACACCGGGGAGCTGTTTTTT CASSLVPQLGGADTGELFF
TRBJ1-4 TRBV2 . once TGTGCCAGCAGAACCGAGGAAAAACTGTTTTTT CASRTEEKLFF
TRBJ1-6 TRBV6-5 . . TGTGCCAGCACTAAAGGGGGTTGGGCACCCCTCCACTTT CASTKGGWAPLHF
TRBJ2-2 TRBV29-1 TRBD2 . TGCAGCGTGGAGGGACTAGCGGTAAACACCGGGGAGCTGTTTTTT CSVEGLAVNTGELFF
TRBJ1-6 TRBV7-2 . . TGTGCCAGCAGCTTAGCCGGTGTTAATTCACCCCTCCACTTT CASSLAGVNSPLHF
TRBJ2-2 TRBV6-5 TRBD2 . TGTGCCAGCAGACGTAGCGGGAGGGCCCCCGGGGAGCTGTTTTTT CASRRSGRAPGELFF
TRBJ1-2 TRBV6-5 TRBD1 . TGTGCCAGCAGTTCAGACAGGGGGCGGATGTATGGCTACACCTTC CASSSDRGRMYGYTF
TRBJ2-7 TRBV30 TRBD1 once TGTGCCTGGAGTGGGACAGGGCACTACGAGCAGTACTTC CAWSGTGHYEQYF
TRBJ2-1 TRBV25-1 TRBD1 . TGTGCCAGCAGTGAGTCTGAGGGACAGGGGAACAATGAGCAGTTCTTC CASSESEGQGNNEQFF
TRBJ2-7 TRBV5-4 . few TGTGCCAGCAGCAAGTCCGCCGACAGTTACGAGCAGTACTTC CASSKSADSYEQYF
TRBJ2-2 TRBV10-3 . . TGTGCCATCAGGGATGGACGGGGTACCACCGGGGAGCTGTTTTTT CAIRDGRGTTGELFF
TRBJ1-1 TRBV27 TRBD1 . TGTGCCAGCAGTCCCGGACAGGGAAGGGGCACTGAAGCTTTCTTT CASSPGQGRGTEAFF
TRBJ1-2 TRBV19 . few TGTGCCAGTAGAGACGGGGGGAACTATGGCTACACCTTC CASRDGGNYGYTF
TRBJ1-2 TRBV19 . . TGTGCCAGTAGTACGTCACCCAACACTAACTATGGCTACACCTTC CASSTSPNTNYGYTF
TRBJ2-1 TRBV7-7 . . TGTGCTAGCAGCGCCGGTGCGGGACCCAAAAATGAGCAGTTCTTC CASSAGAGPKNEQFF
TRBJ1-2 TRBV25-1 TRBD1 . TGTGCCAGCAGTGAAGGACAGGGACCGGAATTCTATGGCTACACCTTC CASSEGQGPEFYGYTF
TRBJ2-7 TRBV27 . once TGTGCCAGCAGTTTTATAATTGACGAGCAGTACTTC CASSFIIDEQYF
TRBJ2-7 TRBV10-3 TRBD1 . TGTGCCATCAGTGCCCGGACAGGGGATGAGCAGTACTTC CAISARTGDEQYF
TRBJ2-1 TRBV19 TRBD1 . TGTGCCAGTAGTATAGTTCCGGGACAGGGGTACAATGAGCAGTTCTTC CASSIVPGQGYNEQFF
TRBJ2-1 TRBV19 . . TGTGCCAGTAGTATAACGGGGTTAGAGCAGTTCTTC CASSITGLEQFF
TRBJ1-2 TRBV6-5 . . TGTGCCAGCGCGGGGGGCGTGAACTATGGCTACACCTTC CASAGGVNYGYTF
TRBJ2-3 TRBV7-9 TRBD1 . TGTGCCAGCAGCTATAGGGGACAGGTGGTAGATACGCAGTATTTT CASSYRGQVVDTQYF
TRBJ1-5 TRBV5-1 . once TGCGCCAGCAGCTTGGCGGGGGGGAGCAATCAGCCCCAGCATTTT CASSLAGGSNQPQHF
TRBJ2-1 TRBV15 TRBD2 . TGTGCCACCAGCCCTCTAGCGGGAGACAATGAGCAGTTCTTC CATSPLAGDNEQFF
TRBJ2-3 TRBV2 . . TGTGCCAGCAGGACAGACAGTACAGATACGCAGTATTTT CASRTDSTDTQYF
TRBJ1-5 TRBV2 . . TGTGCCAGCAGTGAGTCCCCATCGGGCAATCAGCCCCAGCATTTT CASSESPSGNQPQHF
TRBJ1-2 TRBV29-1 . . TGCAGCGTTGAAAGAGGGCTGGGTCTTAACTATGGCTACACCTTC CSVERGLGLNYGYTF
TRBJ2-1 TRBV5-1 TRBD2 . TGCGCCAGTACGCTACCGGAAGGACTAGCGGGAATTAACTCCTACAATGAGCAGTTCTTC CASTLPEGLAGINSYNEQFF
TRBJ1-6 TRBV11-2 . . TGTGCCAGCAGCTTGTCCGAAGCCCTTTCACCCCTCCACTTT CASSLSEALSPLHF
TRBJ1-2 TRBV6-5 . . TGTGCCAGCAGTTACTCAGGGGGCTATGGCTACACCTTC CASSYSGGYGYTF
TRBJ2-1 TRBV3-1/TRBV3-2 . . TGTGCCAGCAGCCAAGCCCAGTACAATGAGCAGTTCTTC CASSQAQYNEQFF
TRBJ1-5 TRBV10-3 . once TGTGCCATCAGTGACAGGGGATCCGATCAGCCCCAGCATTTT CAISDRGSDQPQHF
TRBJ2-1 TRBV10-3 . . TGTGCCATCAGTGAACAGAGCTCCTACAATGAGCAGTTCTTC CAISEQSSYNEQFF
TRBJ2-3 TRBV7-7 TRBD2 . TGTGCTAGCAGCTCAACCCCGGGACTAGCCCCTGAGGGGACGCAGTATTTT CASSSTPGLAPEGTQYF
TRBJ1-1 TRBV2 . . TGTGCCAGCATCAAAACGGGGAAGGCTGAAGCTTTCTTT CASIKTGKAEAFF
TRBJ1-1 TRBV18 . . TGTGCCAGCTCACCACAGGAAGCGATGTGGACTGAAGCTTTCTTT CASSPQEAMWTEAFF
TRBJ2-2 TRBV7-9 . . TGTGCCAGCAGATCGCCCTCAGGCAAGCAGAATGGGGAGCTGTTTTTT CASRSPSGKQNGELFF
TRBJ2-1 TRBV21-1 . . TGTGCCAGCGCAGCAAAGGGTGCGGGGGACCACTCCTACAATGAGCAGTTCTTC CASAAKGAGDHSYNEQFF
TRBJ2-3 TRBV9 TRBD2 once TGTGCCAGCAGCGCCCGCGGGGGACCGACAGATACGCAGTATTTT CASSARGGPTDTQYF
TRBJ1-6 TRBV19 . . TGTGCCAGCCACAGTACCTCCTATAATTCACCCCTCCACTTT CASHSTSYNSPLHF
TRBJ1-2 TRBV2 . . TGTGCCAGCAGTGTAAAAAGCGGGGGGGTAAATGGCTACACCTTC CASSVKSGGVNGYTF
TRBJ1-1 TRBV28 TRBD1 . TGTGCCATCTCCAGCGGACAGGTCACTGAAGCTTTCTTT CAISSGQVTEAFF
TRBJ2-7 TRBV29-1 TRBD2 . TGCAGCGTTGAAGGCCGAATAGCGGGAGCGAACTACGAGCAGTACTTC CSVEGRIAGANYEQYF
TRBJ1-2 TRBV3-1/TRBV3-2 . . TGTGCCAGCAGCCAATTGACGGGATCCCTTGGCTACACCTTC CASSQLTGSLGYTF